The next 2 T cell receptor beta chains were all read from a single sample in a study of cytomegalovirus exposure and HLA in healthy donors. Both 60 Vbeta primers and 13 Jbeta primers went into the PCR. The method was immunoSEQ multiplex PCR; TCRdb's version includes in-frame clones alone and lacks a portion of them. Altogether approximately 120,000 clones are present, over 60% being singletons, with the ten largest covering 4.5% to 5%. The sequencing sample was made of PBMCs. These receptors were collected from a man between 60 and 70 years old in good health and CMV-seropositive.

The V and J genes are TRBV28 and TRBJ2-5; 12 nucleotides match TRBD2. Germline CDR1 MDHEN, CDR2 SYDVKM. The CDR3 loop spans 15 amino acids. V lost 4 bases and J lost 5; bases outside the gene matches: 5. CDR3 coding DNA: TGTGCCAGCAGTTCTAGCGGGGGGGCGTGGGAGACCCAGTACTTC. Encoded protein: CASSSSGGAWETQYF.

This clone was seen just once. The chain uses TRBV29-1 and TRBJ2-7; tentatively, D is TRBD2 (5 bases). V was pared by 4 bases and J by 7 bases, with 8 bases between. Per germline, CDR1 SQVTM and CDR2 ANQGSEA. The CDR3 is made up of 10 amino acids. CDR3 bases: TGCAGCGTTGCCCGGGAAGAGCAGTACTTC. This codes for CSVAREEQYF.